These 17 T cell receptor beta chains share one sample of origin, sequenced in a study of cytomegalovirus exposure and HLA in healthy donors. The PCR used 60 Vbeta and 13 Jbeta primers. Data came from immunoSEQ multiplex PCR; TCRdb stores just in-frame clones and leaves some out. The sample carries about 85,000 clones, 80% recorded once. The sequenced material came from PBMCs. The receptors here all came from a man aged 50 or older in good health and CMV-seropositive.

The V gene is TRBV6-4, the J gene TRBJ2-1; 10 positions agree with TRBD2. From germline, CDR1 is MRHNA and CDR2 SNTAGT. The CDR3 spans 14 residues. J was trimmed by 9 bases and V by 5 bases; bases with no gene match: 7. The DNA of the CDR3 is TGTGCCAGCAGTCTAGCGGGAGATCTGGGTGAGCAGTTCTTC. Its translation is CASSLAGDLGEQFF.

This clone has only one observation. A junction boundary mismatches the germline segment, possibly from a read error. The rearrangement links TRBV7-9 to TRBJ1-1; D is undetermined. Germline CDR1 and CDR2: SEHNR and FQNEAQ (reference sequence). This CDR3 region has 13 residues. CDR3 nucleotide sequence: TGTTCCAGCACCCCTAAACAGATTTCTGAAGCTTTCTTT. Residues: CSSTPKQISEAFF.

Comments on this clone: One end of the junction varies from germline; a read error may be responsible. The rearrangement uses TRBV7-9 and TRBJ2-3; D ambiguous. The CDR3 spans 14 residues. Per germline, CDR1 SEHNR and CDR2 FQNEAQ (reference sequence). CDR3: CSSSLMFGVDTQYF. The CDR3 DNA follows: TGTTCCAGCAGCTTAATGTTTGGAGTGGATACGCAGTATTTT.

On this clone itself: The junction does not match germline at one end; this may be a read error. This chain links TRBV6-6 with TRBJ2-2; TRBD2 might be the D (7 bases). Germline V gene lookup returns CDR1 MNHNY and CDR2 SVGAGI (reference sequence). The CDR3 loop spans 15 amino acids. Written as DNA, the CDR3 is TGTGCCAGCAGAGACGGAGGGCCGGGGGGCGGGGAGCTGCTTTTT. Its translation is CASRDGGPGGGELLF.

The V call is TRBV5-4, the J call TRBJ2-5; unclear D gene. The CDR3 sequence is 13 residues long. V lost 4 bases to trimming and J lost 1 base, with 8 bases between them. In germline, CDR1 is SGHNT, CDR2 YYREEE (reference sequence). CDR3 region: CASSPGSQETQYF. CDR3 coding DNA: TGTGCCAGCAGCCCAGGAAGCCAAGAGACCCAGTACTTC.

This CDR3 is CASSTPTGKETQYF. CDR3 coding DNA: TGTGCCAGCAGTACCCCGACAGGGAAAGAGACCCAGTACTTC. The J gene is TRBJ2-5, the V gene TRBV27; 7 nucleotides align to TRBD1. V shed 5 bases and J 3 bases; nucleotides not matched to a gene: 6. CDR3 length equals 14 residues. Germline loops: CDR1 MNHEY, CDR2 SMNVEV (reference sequence).

Of note for this clone: One end of the junction does not line up with germline, which may come from a read error. This sequence joins TRBV7-9 and TRBJ2-7, with a weak D call TRBD2 (5 bases). CDR1 SEHNR and CDR2 FQNEAQ come from the germline V gene (reference sequence). The CDR3 has 14 residues. The CDR3 here is CSSSNGLVGSEQYF. CDR3 DNA sequence: TGTTCCAGCAGCAACGGACTGGTGGGGAGCGAGCAGTACTTC.

This clone was seen a few times. The chain has TRBV27 and TRBJ2-2; 9 nucleotides align to TRBD2. V gave up 4 bases and J gave up 5 bases; unmatched junction bases: 2. The V gene's germline CDR1 is MNHEY and CDR2 SMNVEV (reference sequence). The CDR3 consists of 14 residues. CDR3 in amino acids: CASSSAGGTGELFF. The DNA for the CDR3 is TGTGCCAGCAGTTCAGCGGGAGGTACCGGGGAGCTGTTTTTT.

The gene calls are TRBV19 and TRBJ2-1; tentative D call: TRBD2 (6 bases). Germline CDR1 LNHDA, CDR2 SQIVND (reference sequence). The CDR3 loop spans 14 amino acids. V was clipped by 6 bases and J by 0 bases, with 9 bases between them. In DNA, the CDR3 is TGTGCCAGTAGCCCGGGACTCTCCTACAATGAGCAGTTCTTC. Translated, it gives CASSPGLSYNEQFF.

The genes are TRBV18 and TRBJ1-4; weak D call: TRBD1 (5 bases). The V and J ends lost 3 bases and 7 bases respectively, with 15 bases between them. Germline CDR1 is KGHSH and CDR2 is LQKENI. The CDR3 covers 15 residues. The DNA of the CDR3 is TGTGCCAGCTCACCGAACAGTGGGGCGTCTGAAAAACTGTTTTTT. It encodes CASSPNSGASEKLFF.

J is TRBJ2-7 and V is TRBV7-2; TRBD2 matches 8 bases. This CDR3 spans 15 amino acids. The V gene end was trimmed by 1 base and the J gene end by 3 bases; junction bases not matched to a gene: 5. The germline gives CDR1 SGHTA, CDR2 FQGNSA. Here the CDR3 DNA reads TGTGCCAGCAGCTTAGAAGGTAGCGGGGTCTACGAGCAGTACTTC. It is translated as CASSLEGSGVYEQYF.

The V call is TRBV19, the J call TRBJ2-7; D might be TRBD2 (6 bases). Germline CDR1 LNHDA, CDR2 SQIVND (reference sequence). Between the trimmed V and J ends, which lost 1 base and 5 bases, there was a span of 12 bases. This CDR3 is built from 14 residues. This CDR3 reads CASSIGGVRHEQYF. The CDR3 DNA reads TGTGCCAGTAGTATAGGGGGGGTCCGACACGAGCAGTACTTC. Combining the CDR3 with reference TRBV19 and TRBJ2-7 gives the whole variable domain DGGITQSPKYLFRKEGQNVTLSCEQNLNHDAMYWYRQDPGQGLRLIYYSQIVNDFQKGDIAEGYSVSREKKESFPLTVTSAQKNPTAFYLCASSIGGVRHEQYFGPGTRLTVT.

The rearrangement uses TRBV5-5 and TRBJ2-3; D might be TRBD1 (6 bases). Trimming cost V 4 bases and J 3 bases, with 9 bases left between them. This CDR3 is 13 amino acids long. Per the germline V gene, CDR1 is SGHKS and CDR2 is YYEKEE (reference sequence). The CDR3 nucleotides are TGTGCCAGCAGCCATAGGGGGACAGATACGCAGTATTTT. It translates to CASSHRGTDTQYF.

This clone came up once. The rearrangement joins TRBV10-3 to TRBJ1-1; the D is unclear. Germline-derived CDR1 and CDR2 are ENHRY and SYGVKD. The CDR3 is 13 amino acids. Trimming took off 4 bases at V and 3 bases at J, with 9 bases between the two ends. As DNA, the CDR3 is TGTGCCATCAGTGGGGTGAGGGACACTGAAGCTTTCTTT. Translated: CAISGVRDTEAFF.

This rearrangement joins TRBV5-8 to TRBJ1-5; D is ambiguous. This CDR3 contains 14 residues. Germline-derived CDR1 and CDR2 are SGHTS and YDEGEE. V lost 4 bases and J 4 bases, leaving 12 bases between the germline ends. DNA for the CDR3: TGTGCCAGCAGCCCCGAGGTGAGGAATCAGCCCCAGCATTTT. This codes for CASSPEVRNQPQHF.

This clone has a handful of counts. V usage is TRBV5-1 and J usage is TRBJ2-1, with TRBD2 as a possible D gene (7 bases). Germline V gene lookup returns CDR1 SGHRS and CDR2 YFSETQ. V shed 5 bases and J shed 5 bases, with 17 bases lying between them. This CDR3 comprises 15 residues. In nucleotides, the CDR3 is TGCGCCAGCAGTTGGGGGGGGCACCTTGACAATGAGCAGTTCTTC. Its translation is CASSWGGHLDNEQFF.

This clone was picked up one time. The chain recombines TRBV5-6 with TRBJ2-4; D is undetermined. This CDR3 region has 12 residues. CDR1 is SGHDT, CDR2 YYEEEE, per germline. V shed 0 bases and J shed 12 bases, with 10 bases lying between them. CDR3 amino acids: CASSLGSSSQYF. CDR3 DNA: TGTGCCAGCAGCTTGGGGAGCAGTAGTCAGTACTTC.